The next 14 T cell receptor beta chains were all read from a single sample in a study of OX40 agonist ivuxolimab in advanced cancers. Produced via immunoSEQ multiplex PCR; TCRdb's table is partial and in-frame only. The sample yields around 86,000 clones, about 88% seen once. The sequences come from CD4+ or CD8+ T cells sorted from blood, collected in a trial of the OX40 agonist ivuxolimab. The receptors were sampled from an adult with an advanced solid tumor such as melanoma, head and neck, liver or kidney cancer.

This clone was seen a few times. The chain joins TRBV5-1 to TRBJ2-1; D is unclear. The CDR3 covers 17 residues. Germline V gene lookup returns CDR1 SGHRS and CDR2 YFSETQ. V was trimmed by 6 bases and J by 5 bases, leaving 24 bases between them. DNA for the CDR3: TGCGCCAGCATCCAGACACCAATAGCAGGATCCAACAATGAGCAGTTCTTC. It specifies CASIQTPIAGSNNEQFF.

V usage is TRBV11-3 and J usage is TRBJ1-3; the D gene is possibly TRBD1 (5 bases). This CDR3 contains 16 residues. Germline values: CDR1 SGHNT, CDR2 YENEEA. V lost 5 bases and J lost 2, with 16 bases in between. DNA for the CDR3: TGTGCCAGCAGCCCAGCCGACAGAAATCCTGGAAACACCATATATTTT. It encodes CASSPADRNPGNTIYF.

J is TRBJ2-7 and V is TRBV6-1; weak D call: TRBD1 (6 bases). The CDR3 runs to 13 residues. Per germline, CDR1 MNHNS and CDR2 SASEGT. V was shortened by 6 bases and J by 2 bases, with 11 bases between the two germline ends. This CDR3 is CASRDRLPYEQYF. CDR3 DNA: TGTGCCAGCAGGGACAGACTACCCTACGAGCAGTACTTC.

This clone was observed a single time. The genes are TRBV27 and TRBJ1-2; 8 nucleotides line up with TRBD1. V was clipped by 5 bases and J by 2 bases; unmatched bases: 10. CDR1 MNHEY and CDR2 SMNVEV come from the germline V gene (reference sequence). CDR3 length: 16 residues. Here the CDR3 reads CASSEGRHRGNYGYTF. CDR3 nucleotides: TGTGCCAGCAGTGAGGGTAGGCACAGGGGGAACTATGGCTACACCTTC.

This chain uses TRBV7-9 with TRBJ2-1; perhaps TRBD1 as D (6 bases). CDR3 length equals 15 residues. CDR1 and CDR2 (germline): SEHNR, FQNEAQ (reference sequence). The ends were cut back, 5 bases at V and 7 bases at J, with 18 bases in the middle. The CDR3 DNA reads TGTGCCAGCAGCCCACGAGGAACAGGGTTGAATGAGCAGTTCTTC. Its protein is CASSPRGTGLNEQFF.

CDR3: CASSIGGGVAGAGEQFF. CDR3 coding DNA: TGTGCCAGTAGTATAGGAGGGGGAGTAGCGGGAGCGGGTGAGCAGTTCTTC. The rearrangement uses TRBV19 and TRBJ2-1, with 9 bases fitting TRBD2. Germline V gene lookup returns CDR1 LNHDA and CDR2 SQIVND (reference sequence). The CDR3 is 17 residues long. V was pared by 1 base and J by 9 bases, with 13 bases of the junction left unmatched. Using reference TRBV19 and TRBJ2-1 for the parts outside the CDR3, the full variable domain is DGGITQSPKYLFRKEGQNVTLSCEQNLNHDAMYWYRQDPGQGLRLIYYSQIVNDFQKGDIAEGYSVSREKKESFPLTVTSAQKNPTAFYLCASSIGGGVAGAGEQFFGPGTRLTVL.

V is TRBV11-3 and J is TRBJ1-2; tentative D call: TRBD1 (6 bases). CDR1 and CDR2 from the germline V gene are SGHNT and YENEEA. This CDR3 has 16 residues. Trimming pared 1 base from V and 3 bases from J, leaving 15 bases between. The CDR3 sequence: CASSLVGGTSDYGYTF. In DNA form, the CDR3 reads TGTGCCAGCAGCTTAGTTGGGGGGACATCGGACTATGGCTACACCTTC.

The chain uses TRBV7-2 and TRBJ2-3; D uncertain. There are 15 residues in the CDR3. V was trimmed by 1 base and J by 6 bases, leaving 14 bases between them. Germline V gene lookup returns CDR1 SGHTA and CDR2 FQGNSA. The CDR3, as DNA: TGTGCCAGCAGCTTAGTTCCTCTAGGACCCGATACGCAGTATTTT. The encoded protein is CASSLVPLGPDTQYF. Full variable domain (missing parts from reference TRBV7-2 and TRBJ2-3): GAGVSQSPSNKVTEKGKDVELRCDPISGHTALYWYRQSLGQGLEFLIYFQGNSAPDKSGLPSDRFSAERTGGSVSTLTIQRTQQEDSAVYLCASSLVPLGPDTQYFGPGTRLTVL.

This chain uses TRBV18 with TRBJ2-5; D remains unclear. Per the germline V gene, CDR1 is KGHSH and CDR2 is LQKENI. The CDR3 runs 11 residues. Deletions cut 3 bases from V and 7 bases from J, with 6 bases between. The CDR3 spells CASSPEGTQYF. DNA for the CDR3: TGTGCCAGCTCACCGGAAGGGACCCAGTACTTC.

The chain recombines TRBV5-1 with TRBJ2-5; 13 bases are a match to TRBD2. This CDR3 region has 13 residues. V shed 5 bases, J shed 5 bases, and the junction held 0 bases outside the gene matches. Germline CDR1 and CDR2: SGHRS and YFSETQ. The DNA for the CDR3 is TGCGCCAGCAGACTAGCGGGAGGGGAGACCCAGTACTTC. Its protein is CASRLAGGETQYF.

V gene TRBV5-1 combines with J gene TRBJ2-5; 8 bases align to TRBD1. CDR3 length: 16 amino acids. J was trimmed by 1 base and V by 7 bases; bases with no gene match: 12. Germline V lookup: CDR1 SGHRS, CDR2 YFSETQ. CDR3 sequence (DNA): TGCGCCAGCCGAACCATTCCCACAGGGGGCCAAGAGACCCAGTACTTC. Translation gives CASRTIPTGGQETQYF. The entire variable domain, with the rest obtained from reference TRBV5-1 and TRBJ2-5, is as follows: KAGVTQTPRYLIKTRGQQVTLSCSPISGHRSVSWYQQTPGQGLQFLFEYFSETQRNKGNFPGRFSGRQFSNSRSEMNVSTLELGDSALYLCASRTIPTGGQETQYFGPGTRLLVL.

This sequence joins TRBV6-5 and TRBJ2-1, with 8 bases matching TRBD2. The V and J ends lost 0 bases and 3 bases, in that order; junction bases with no gene match: 1. Germline-derived CDR1 and CDR2 are MNHEY and SVGAGI. The length of the CDR3 is 15 residues. The DNA for the CDR3 is TGTGCCAGCAGTTACTCCGGGGGGGGCTACAATGAGCAGTTCTTC. Amino acids: CASSYSGGGYNEQFF.

The V and J genes are TRBV21-1 and TRBJ2-1; the D call in the table, TRBD2, was not verified against the DNA. TRBV21-1 has pseudogene status. The CDR3 is made up of 17 amino acids. The CDR3 DNA follows: TGTGCCAGCAGCAAAGTCGGGTATCCTAGCGGCTACAATGAGCAGTTCTTC. Translated: CASSKVGYPSGYNEQFF.

The gene calls are TRBV5-1 and TRBJ2-3, with D perhaps matching TRBD1 (6 bases). Germline CDR1 is SGHRS and CDR2 is YFSETQ. The CDR3 totals 14 residues. V was clipped by 4 bases and J by 1 base, with 10 bases between them. The CDR3 reads CASSLRQGTDTQYF. CDR3 sequence (DNA): TGCGCCAGCAGCCTAAGACAGGGCACAGATACGCAGTATTTT.